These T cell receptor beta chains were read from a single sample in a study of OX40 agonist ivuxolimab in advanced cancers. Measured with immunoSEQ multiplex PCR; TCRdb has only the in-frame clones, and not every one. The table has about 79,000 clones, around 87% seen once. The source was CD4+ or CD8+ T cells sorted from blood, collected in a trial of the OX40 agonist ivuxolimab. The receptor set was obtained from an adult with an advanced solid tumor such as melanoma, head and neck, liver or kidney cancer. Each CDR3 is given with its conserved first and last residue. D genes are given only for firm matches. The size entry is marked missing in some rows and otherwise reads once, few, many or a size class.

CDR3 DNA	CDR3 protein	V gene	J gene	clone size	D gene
TGTGCCAGCAGACCAGGACGGTCCTACGAGCAGTACTTC	CASRPGRSYEQYF	TRBV7-2	TRBJ2-7	NA	NA
TGTGCCAGCAGCCTTCAAGGGGGCGCGAACTATGGCTACACCTTC	CASSLQGGANYGYTF	TRBV27	TRBJ1-2	NA	TRBD1
TGCGCCAGGAGAGGGACCGCCGGTGGAAACACCATATATTTT	CARRGTAGGNTIYF	TRBV5-1	TRBJ1-3	NA	NA
TGTGCCAGCAGCTTGGTTGGACAGGGAACCGAGCAGTACTTC	CASSLVGQGTEQYF	TRBV5-4	TRBJ2-7	NA	TRBD1
TGTGCCAGCAGTTCAGGCCTAGGGGGTCGGGAGACCCAGTACTTC	CASSSGLGGRETQYF	TRBV27	TRBJ2-5	NA	NA
TGTGCCACCCGCTTCACTGGGACTAGCACAGATACGCAGTATTTT	CATRFTGTSTDTQYF	TRBV6-5	TRBJ2-3	NA	NA
TGTGCCAGCAGTTTGCAAACAGAGCTCTATGGCTACACCTTC	CASSLQTELYGYTF	TRBV28	TRBJ1-2	NA	NA
TGTGCCAGCAGCGCGACGGGACAGGGAACGTCTGAAGCTTTCTTT	CASSATGQGTSEAFF	TRBV9	TRBJ1-1	once	TRBD1
TGTGCCAGCAGCTCCCGGACTAGCGGGAGAACAGATACGCAGTATTTT	CASSSRTSGRTDTQYF	TRBV11-2	TRBJ2-3	NA	TRBD2
TGTGCCAGCAGCCCTGACACAGATACGCAGTATTTT	CASSPDTDTQYF	TRBV7-6	TRBJ2-3	NA	NA
TGTGCCAGCAGCGTAGGCCCACGGGGGCGAGTAGACGAGCAGTACTTC	CASSVGPRGRVDEQYF	TRBV9	TRBJ2-7	NA	NA
TGTGCCAGCAGAAACCGACGAGATGACAATGAGCAGTTCTTC	CASRNRRDDNEQFF	TRBV6-6	TRBJ2-1	NA	NA
TGTGCCTGGAATCGACAGGGGAACACCTATGGCTACACCTTC	CAWNRQGNTYGYTF	TRBV30	TRBJ1-2	NA	TRBD1
TGTGCCAGCAGCGTAGATAACAGGGGGACCGGAAACACCATATATTTT	CASSVDNRGTGNTIYF	TRBV9	TRBJ1-3	NA	TRBD1
TGTGCCATCAGTGAGTCCGGCTCGGGCTCCTACAATGAGCAGTTCTTC	CAISESGSGSYNEQFF	TRBV10-3	TRBJ2-1	NA	NA
TGTGCCAGTATTGGGTGGCGAAATAACATGAAAAACATTCAGTACTTC	CASIGWRNNMKNIQYF	TRBV19	TRBJ2-4	once	NA
TGCGCCAGCAGACCGGGCGGCGGGAGTTACGAGCAGTACTTC	CASRPGGGSYEQYF	TRBV5-1	TRBJ2-7	NA	TRBD2
TGTGCCTGGAGCAGGGGACAGAAGGCTCAGCCCCAGCATTTT	CAWSRGQKAQPQHF	TRBV30	TRBJ1-5	NA	TRBD1
TGTGCCAGCAGCGTAGAGAGGAAGCGGGACTACGAGCAGTACTTC	CASSVERKRDYEQYF	TRBV9	TRBJ2-7	once	TRBD2
TGTGCCAGCACCCAGGGGGGCGGGCTGGGGACCCAGTACTTC	CASTQGGGLGTQYF	TRBV5-6	TRBJ2-5	NA	NA
TGCGCCAGCAGCTTGGCCTTGCCAGGGGGCGGACAAGAGACCCAGTACTTC	CASSLALPGGGQETQYF	TRBV5-1	TRBJ2-5	NA	TRBD1
TGTGCCATCAGCGAGCAGGGGGATCAGCCCCAGCATTTT	CAISEQGDQPQHF	TRBV10-3	TRBJ1-5	NA	TRBD1
TGCAGCGTTGACAGGGAACAAGGGGAGACCCAGTACTTC	CSVDREQGETQYF	TRBV29-1	TRBJ2-5	NA	NA
TGTGCCAGCAGTGTAGGGGGCTATGGCTACACCTTC	CASSVGGYGYTF	TRBV2	TRBJ1-2	NA	NA
TGCGCCAGCAGCCCCCGGGCTCTTGCGGACACTGAAGCTTTCTTT	CASSPRALADTEAFF	TRBV5-1	TRBJ1-1	few	NA
TGTGCCAGCTCACCACGACAGGGGGATGGCTACACCTTC	CASSPRQGDGYTF	TRBV18	TRBJ1-2	NA	TRBD1
TGTGCCAGCAGCTTGTACGGGACAGGGGGATCGTATGGCTACACCTTC	CASSLYGTGGSYGYTF	TRBV5-6	TRBJ1-2	NA	TRBD1
TGTGCCAGCAGCGTATCCGGGACAGGGGTCGGGGAGCTGTTTTTT	CASSVSGTGVGELFF	TRBV5-4	TRBJ2-2	NA	TRBD1
TGTGCCAGTAGTATATTGGGACAGGGAGTAGCCGGGGAGCTGTTTTTT	CASSILGQGVAGELFF	TRBV19	TRBJ2-2	NA	TRBD1
TGTGCCAGCAAACAGGGCGGCACCGGGGAGCTGTTTTTT	CASKQGGTGELFF	TRBV2	TRBJ2-2	NA	NA
TGTGCCAGCTCACCGGACAGGGCCAATGAGCAGTTCTTC	CASSPDRANEQFF	TRBV18	TRBJ2-1	NA	TRBD1
TGTGCCATCAGGCTGTCGCAGACAGATACGCAGTATTTT	CAIRLSQTDTQYF	TRBV10-3	TRBJ2-3	NA	NA
TGTGCCAGTAGTATCAGCCGGACCCAAGTCGGGCAGCCCCAGCATTTT	CASSISRTQVGQPQHF	TRBV19	TRBJ1-5	NA	NA
TGTGCCAGCAGCTTAGTAGGTGGGACAAGCACAGATACGCAGTATTTT	CASSLVGGTSTDTQYF	TRBV7-2	TRBJ2-3	NA	NA
TGTGCCAGCAGCTTAAAGAGCAATCAGCCCCAGCATTTT	CASSLKSNQPQHF	TRBV7-2	TRBJ1-5	NA	NA
TGTGCCAGCAGTGACAGGGACTCCTACGAGCAGTACTTC	CASSDRDSYEQYF	TRBV28	TRBJ2-7	NA	TRBD1
TGTGCCAGCAGCTCCTGGACTAGCGGACCATTGGAGCAGTACTTC	CASSSWTSGPLEQYF	TRBV7-9	TRBJ2-7	NA	TRBD2
TGTGCCAGCAGCCCACGACAGGGGGATGGCTACACCTTC	CASSPRQGDGYTF	TRBV7-2	TRBJ1-2	NA	TRBD1
TGTGCCAGCAGTGATTGGCCCCAAGCTTTCTTT	CASSDWPQAFF	TRBV2	TRBJ1-1	few	NA
TGTGCCAGCAGTGTTAGCGGGGGTTACGAGCAGTACTTC	CASSVSGGYEQYF	TRBV25-1	TRBJ2-7	NA	TRBD2
TGTGCCAGTAGTATCGGGCCCGGGACCTGGAACACTGAAGCTTTCTTT	CASSIGPGTWNTEAFF	TRBV19	TRBJ1-1	once	NA
TGTGCCAGCAGCTTTGACAGGGGCGATAGGGAGACCCAGTACTTC	CASSFDRGDRETQYF	TRBV7-2	TRBJ2-5	NA	TRBD1
TGTGCCAGCAGTGGCGACCAAGATACGCAGTATTTT	CASSGDQDTQYF	TRBV2	TRBJ2-3	few	NA